The rows below give T cell receptor beta chains drawn from one sample of a study of blood T cells in healthy people across ages. Using its own MiXCR run on the 5' RACE reads, TCRdb lists one record per CDR3 protein. The data contain hundreds of thousands of distinct CDR3 sequences, 45% to 65% of them singletons. The sequenced sample consisted of blood. Receptors were obtained from a man aged 55 to 69 in good health. Both conserved end residues are part of each CDR3. Fields, in order: V gene, clone size, J gene, D gene, CDR3 protein. A D gene is named only where the DNA matches it firmly. For some rows the clone size is stated as once, few or many, or as a class when expanded; others skip it.

TRBV20-1	-	TRBJ2-2	-	CSARDPSFGTGELFF
TRBV6-6	many	TRBJ1-2	TRBD1	CSSGDRVDYGYTF
TRBV15	-	TRBJ2-1	-	CATSSGRSSYNEQFF
TRBV29-1	-	TRBJ1-2	TRBD1	CSVDRVSGTDTAGYTF
TRBV24-1	few	TRBJ2-4	TRBD2	CATSGGGGTKNIQYF
TRBV3-1	few	TRBJ2-5	TRBD2	CASSQGGSAGFRETQYF
TRBV5-1	few	TRBJ2-6	-	CASSLDGRQGSGANVLTF
TRBV29-1	-	TRBJ2-1	-	CSVGTGTSLNEQFF
TRBV27	few	TRBJ2-3	TRBD2	CASSLSGLAGYSDTQYF
TRBV28	-	TRBJ1-5	-	CASTTWTMSRQPQHF
TRBV5-1	-	TRBJ2-5	TRBD1	CASSPTTGVRETQYF
TRBV6-5	-	TRBJ2-6	-	CASSPTRRSGANVLTF
TRBV10-3	once	TRBJ1-1	TRBD1	CAISGGLNTEAFF
TRBV7-2	-	TRBJ2-3	-	CASSLRYEGTQYF
TRBV10-3	-	TRBJ2-1	-	CAINPRSGNNEQFF
TRBV29-1	-	TRBJ1-1	-	CSVEARTVNTEAFF
TRBV7-2	few	TRBJ2-1	-	CASSRTTLNEQFF
TRBV13	-	TRBJ1-2	TRBD1	CASSQNRGRQYGYTF
TRBV5-5	-	TRBJ1-2	TRBD1	CASIRWGTGNSYGYTF
TRBV28	-	TRBJ2-3	TRBD2	CASIGGAADTQYF
TRBV7-9	-	TRBJ2-1	TRBD2	CASSLRGGGATNEQFF
TRBV7-9	-	TRBJ2-5	-	CASSFSATPETQYF
TRBV3-1	few	TRBJ2-1	TRBD1	CASSQGPPGQGRYNEQFF
TRBV5-1	-	TRBJ1-4	-	CASSLRTGSSEKLFF
TRBV9	once	-	TRBD2	CASNGGGAGEQYF
TRBV20-1	many	TRBJ2-3	TRBD1	CSAAQGAEGTQYF
TRBV5-1	-	TRBJ1-2	TRBD1	CASSSQGQDYGYTF
TRBV20-1	few	TRBJ2-7	-	CSAGGLANSYEQYF
TRBV12-3/TRBV12-4	-	TRBJ1-1	-	CASGLNSNTEAFF
TRBV5-1	-	TRBJ1-1	-	CASRRSSEAFF
TRBV29-1	-	TRBJ1-2	-	CSAGNGNYGYTF
TRBV19	-	TRBJ2-4	-	CASSIPTVVAKNIQYF
TRBV9	-	TRBJ1-6	-	CASSTERSGRSPLHF
TRBV20-1	few	TRBJ2-1	TRBD2	CSARSSGGTNEQFF
TRBV12-3/TRBV12-4	-	TRBJ2-5	TRBD2	CASSTLAGREIQYF
TRBV9	few	TRBJ2-1	TRBD2	CASSVTLTSGGHNEQFF